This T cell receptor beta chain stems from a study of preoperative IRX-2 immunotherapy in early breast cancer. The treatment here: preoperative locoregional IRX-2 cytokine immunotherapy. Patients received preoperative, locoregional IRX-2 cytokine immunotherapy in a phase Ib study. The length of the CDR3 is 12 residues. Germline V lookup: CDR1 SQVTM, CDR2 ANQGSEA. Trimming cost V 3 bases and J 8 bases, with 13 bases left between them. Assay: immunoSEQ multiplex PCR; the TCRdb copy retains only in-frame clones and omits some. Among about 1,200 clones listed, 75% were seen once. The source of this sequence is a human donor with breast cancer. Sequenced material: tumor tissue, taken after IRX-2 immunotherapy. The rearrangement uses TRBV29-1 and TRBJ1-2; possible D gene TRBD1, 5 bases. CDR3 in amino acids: CSVDGGPGGYTF. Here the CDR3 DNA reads TGCAGCGTTGACGGGGGACCGGGCGGCTACACCTTC.